These T cell receptor beta chains were read from a single sample in a study of shared clonotypes between healthy human individuals. TCRdb keeps only in-frame clones here, not all; method: immunoSEQ multiplex PCR. The sample records approximately 1.4 million clones, around 98% being singletons. Sequencing was carried out using naive CD4+ T cells sorted from blood. Receptors originate from a man aged 25-45 years in good health. Each CDR3 is given with its conserved first and last residue. A D gene is named only where the DNA matches it firmly. Some rows mark clone size as missing; the rest say once, few, many or name a class of expanded clone.

NA	TRBV9	TRBJ2-5	NA	CASSTGPQETQYF	TGTGCCAGCAGCACCGGCCCCCAAGAGACCCAGTACTTC
TRBD1	TRBV10-1	TRBJ2-7	NA	CASSEIRDSYEQYF	TGCGCCAGCAGTGAAATCCGGGACAGCTACGAGCAGTACTTC
TRBD2	TRBV5-1	TRBJ2-5	NA	CASSFQGPAGGETQYF	TGCGCCAGCAGCTTCCAGGGGCCGGCGGGAGGAGAGACCCAGTACTTC
NA	TRBV11-2	TRBJ2-2	NA	CASSPGEEGELFF	TGTGCCAGCAGCCCAGGGGAGGAGGGGGAGCTGTTTTTT
TRBD2	TRBV4-2	TRBJ2-7	NA	CASSQDSPTSGMSYEQYF	TGTGCCAGCAGCCAAGATTCCCCGACTAGCGGGATGTCCTACGAGCAGTACTTC
TRBD1	TRBV4-3	TRBJ1-4	NA	CASSPGQGAANEKLFF	TGCGCCAGCAGCCCGGGACAGGGGGCTGCTAATGAAAAACTGTTTTTT
NA	TRBV9	TRBJ2-7	NA	CASSADPRYEQYF	TGTGCCAGCAGCGCCGACCCTAGGTACGAGCAGTACTTC
NA	TRBV7-3	TRBJ1-1	NA	CASRSNTEAFF	TGTGCCAGCAGATCGAACACTGAAGCTTTCTTT
TRBD1	TRBV5-1	TRBJ2-1	NA	CASSRTGENSYNEQFF	TGCGCCAGCAGTCGGACAGGTGAAAACTCCTACAATGAGCAGTTCTTC
NA	TRBV20-1	TRBJ1-5	NA	CSAKGDQPQHF	TGCAGTGCTAAGGGGGATCAGCCCCAGCATTTT
NA	TRBV5-1	TRBJ2-7	NA	CASSLERESLYF	TGCGCCAGCAGCTTGGAAAGGGAAAGTTTGTACTTC
NA	TRBV9	TRBJ2-2	once	CASSVDRTNTGELFF	TGTGCCAGCAGCGTAGACCGGACGAACACCGGGGAGCTGTTTTTT
NA	TRBV4-3	TRBJ2-2	NA	CASSQLEGATGELFF	TGCGCCAGCAGCCAATTGGAGGGTGCCACCGGGGAGCTGTTTTTT
TRBD1	TRBV19	TRBJ1-5	NA	CASSKGTGAPSNQPQHF	TGTGCCAGTAGTAAAGGGACAGGGGCTCCGAGCAATCAGCCCCAGCATTTT
NA	TRBV5-1	TRBJ2-5	once	CASSLKGRDTETQYF	TGCGCCAGCAGCTTGAAGGGGCGGGATACAGAGACCCAGTACTTC
NA	TRBV5-1	TRBJ1-3	NA	CASSLAGAHSGNTIYF	TGCGCCAGCAGCTTGGCTGGGGCACACTCTGGAAACACCATATATTTT
NA	TRBV7-7	TRBJ2-2	NA	CASSLVGKNTGELFF	TGTGCCAGCAGCTTAGTTGGGAAGAACACCGGGGAGCTGTTTTTT
NA	TRBV10-1	TRBJ1-1	NA	CASRRDPGDTEAFF	TGCGCCAGCAGAAGGGACCCGGGGGACACTGAAGCTTTCTTT
NA	TRBV7-9	TRBJ1-5	NA	CASSGESNQPQHF	TGTGCCAGCTCCGGGGAATCCAATCAGCCCCAGCATTTT
TRBD1	TRBV6-5	TRBJ2-3	NA	CASSYGGTGLKAQYF	TGTGCCAGCAGTTACGGCGGGACAGGGCTGAAGGCGCAGTATTTT
NA	TRBV19	TRBJ2-1	NA	CASSPGRLGPEQFF	TGTGCCAGTAGTCCTGGTAGACTAGGCCCTGAGCAGTTCTTC
TRBD1	TRBV19	TRBJ2-2	NA	CASKKGAWNTGELFF	TGTGCCAGCAAGAAGGGGGCTTGGAACACCGGGGAGCTGTTTTTT
NA	TRBV6-1	TRBJ2-1	NA	CASNSRESSYNEQFF	TGTGCCAGCAATTCCCGAGAGAGCTCCTACAATGAGCAGTTCTTC
TRBD2	TRBV29-1	TRBJ2-7	NA	CSAGLAGYEQYF	TGCAGCGCTGGACTAGCAGGCTACGAGCAGTACTTC
TRBD2	TRBV10-2	TRBJ2-2	NA	CASSKLAGSNTGELFF	TGCGCCAGCAGCAAGCTAGCGGGCTCGAACACCGGGGAGCTGTTTTTT
NA	TRBV19	TRBJ1-2	NA	CASTQGQSLSNYGYTF	TGTGCCAGTACCCAAGGACAGAGCTTATCTAACTATGGCTACACCTTC
NA	TRBV27	TRBJ2-3	NA	CASSHLQGPSTDTQYF	TGTGCCAGCAGTCACCTACAGGGACCATCCACAGATACGCAGTATTTT
TRBD1	TRBV7-6	TRBJ2-2	NA	CATRKGATGELFF	TGTGCCACGAGAAAGGGGGCCACCGGGGAGCTGTTTTTT
TRBD1	TRBV5-4	TRBJ2-7	NA	CASSPTGTGSQEQYF	TGTGCCAGCAGCCCAACCGGGACAGGGTCGCAAGAGCAGTACTTC
NA	TRBV2	TRBJ1-4	NA	CASSLGLRKLFF	TGTGCCAGCAGCTTGGGACTGCGAAAACTGTTTTTT
NA	TRBV6-5	TRBJ1-1	NA	CASSYTNSDSEAFF	TGTGCCAGCAGTTACACAAATTCGGACAGTGAAGCTTTCTTT
TRBD1	TRBV5-1	TRBJ1-2	NA	CASSSDRRYGYTF	TGCGCCAGCAGCTCGGACAGGCGCTATGGCTACACCTTC
NA	TRBV13	TRBJ2-3	NA	CASSDGAGTDTQYF	TGTGCCAGCAGCGATGGAGCGGGCACAGATACGCAGTATTTT
NA	TRBV19	TRBJ2-4	NA	CASSPTSSKNIQYF	TGTGCCAGTAGTCCGACCTCTTCCAAAAACATTCAGTACTTC
TRBD1	TRBV11-2	TRBJ2-7	once	CASSTTTGGLPYEQYF	TGTGCCAGCAGCACAACGACAGGGGGCTTGCCCTACGAGCAGTACTTC
NA	TRBV20-1	TRBJ2-7	NA	CSAPGRHEQYF	TGCAGTGCTCCTGGGCGCCACGAGCAGTACTTC
TRBD2	TRBV11-2	TRBJ2-2	NA	CASSLRLAGRDANTGELFF	TGTGCCAGCAGCTTAAGACTAGCGGGAAGAGATGCGAACACCGGGGAGCTGTTTTTT
TRBD1	TRBV4-1	TRBJ1-2	NA	CASSQAGGLYGYTF	TGCGCCAGCAGCCAAGCAGGGGGGCTCTATGGCTACACCTTC
NA	TRBV18	TRBJ1-2	NA	CASSPRGGVDYGYTF	TGTGCCAGCTCACCACGCGGGGGGGTAGACTATGGCTACACCTTC